These T cell receptor beta chains were read from a single sample in a study of T cell responses to AZD1222 COVID-19 vaccine. Produced via immunoSEQ multiplex PCR; TCRdb's table is partial and in-frame only. The sample yields approximately 150,000 clones, around 89% seen once. Here the sequenced sample was peripheral blood, taken on day 0 of AZD1222 vaccination. The receptors were gathered from an adult in good health. CDR3s include the opening cysteine and the closing phenylalanine or tryptophan. A D gene is named only where the DNA matches it firmly. A clone size is listed for some rows: how often the clone was seen (once, few, many), or a class if it is expanded.

. . TRBJ1-5 TRBV28 TGTGCCAGCAGTTTCAGTCAGAGCGGGAATCAGCCCCAGCATTTT CASSFSQSGNQPQHF
. . TRBJ2-7 TRBV6-2/TRBV6-3 TGTGCCAGCAGTTACAACATCTACGAGCAGTACTTC CASSYNIYEQYF
. few TRBJ1-1 TRBV9 TGTGCCAGCAGCGTCATTCCGGAAGGACACACTGAAGCTTTCTTT CASSVIPEGHTEAFF
TRBD2 . TRBJ2-7 TRBV6-2/TRBV6-3 TGTGCCAGCAGTCACGGAAGCGGGAGCGCCGAGCAGTACTTC CASSHGSGSAEQYF
. . TRBJ1-2 TRBV7-8 TGTGCCAGCAGCTTAGCGTTCGGGGACTATGGCTACACCTTC CASSLAFGDYGYTF
. . TRBJ2-5 TRBV7-8 TGTGCCAGCAGCTTCCTGAGGGTCGGGGAGACCCAGTACTTC CASSFLRVGETQYF
. . TRBJ2-1 TRBV4-3 TGCGCCAGCAGCCAAGTTGTTGTGGAGAACAATGAGCAGTTCTTC CASSQVVVENNEQFF
TRBD2 . TRBJ2-5 TRBV11-2 TGTGCCAGCAGCCCACAATTTGGCGGGAGGCAGACCCAGTACTTC CASSPQFGGRQTQYF
. . TRBJ2-1 TRBV6-5 TGTGCCAGCAGTTACACCCGACCCTTCGAGCAGTTCTTC CASSYTRPFEQFF
. . TRBJ1-5 TRBV27 TGTGCCAGCAGTTCCCTGGGCAGGGGCACCAATCAGCCCCAGCATTTT CASSSLGRGTNQPQHF
. . TRBJ1-1 TRBV7-3 TGTGCCAGCAGCCCACAGGGAAAGAACACTGAAGCTTTCTTT CASSPQGKNTEAFF
TRBD1 . TRBJ1-1 TRBV18 TGTGCCAGCTCCCAAACAGGGGGGAACACTGAAGCTTTCTTT CASSQTGGNTEAFF
. . TRBJ1-1 TRBV9 TGTGCCAGCAGTTCTAGTGGGGAGGCTGAAGCTTTCTTT CASSSSGEAEAFF
TRBD2 once TRBJ2-3 TRBV6-5 TGTGCCAGCAGGATAGCGGGATTTCCTGATACGCAGTATTTT CASRIAGFPDTQYF
TRBD2 . TRBJ2-1 TRBV25-1 TGTGCCAGCAGAATAGCGGGAGGGCCGGGTGAGCAGTTCTTC CASRIAGGPGEQFF
. few TRBJ1-2 TRBV7-2 TGTGCCAGCAGCCCGTACAATAACGACGGCTACACCTTC CASSPYNNDGYTF
. . TRBJ2-2 TRBV11-1 TGTGCCAGCAGCTTCACAGGGACCGGGGAGCTGTTTTTT CASSFTGTGELFF
. few TRBJ1-2 TRBV5-1 TGCGCCAGCAGCTTGGGAGACTATGGCTACACCTTC CASSLGDYGYTF
. . TRBJ1-6 TRBV4-3 TGCGCCAGCAGCCAAGGGGCCCTACTATATTCACCCCTCCACTTT CASSQGALLYSPLHF
TRBD2 . TRBJ2-1 TRBV28 TGTGCCAGCAGTTCCTCTAGCGGGCCTAGCTCCTACAATGAGCAGTTCTTC CASSSSSGPSSYNEQFF
. . TRBJ1-3 TRBV11-3 TGTGCCAGCAGCGCAGGCAGGAGCTCTGGAAACACCATATATTTT CASSAGRSSGNTIYF
. . TRBJ2-1 TRBV5-4 TGTGCCAGCAGCTTGAACCCCCTTTCGGGCTACAATGAGCAGTTCTTC CASSLNPLSGYNEQFF
. medium-sized TRBJ2-2 TRBV6-4 TGTGCCAGCAGTGACTCCGACACCGGGGAGCTGTTTTTT CASSDSDTGELFF
. . TRBJ1-5 TRBV29-1 TGCAGCGTCCGGGATGGATTCAATCAGCCCCAGCATTTT CSVRDGFNQPQHF
TRBD1 . TRBJ1-1 TRBV25-1 TGTGCCAGCAGTGAGACAGGGATGAACACTGAAGCTTTCTTT CASSETGMNTEAFF
TRBD2 . TRBJ2-6 TRBV10-1 TGCGCCAGCAGTGAGTCGATGCCGGCGGGAGTACCTGGGGCCAACGTCCTGACTTTC CASSESMPAGVPGANVLTF
TRBD1 . TRBJ1-1 TRBV30 TGTGCCTGGAGGGGACAGGGAGGAGGCGTTTTCTTT CAWRGQGGGVFF
TRBD1 . TRBJ1-2 TRBV12-5 TGTGCTAGTGGGACGACAGGGACGAACTATGGCTACACCTTC CASGTTGTNYGYTF
TRBD1 . TRBJ2-7 TRBV6-5 TGTGCCAGCAGTTACGGACAGGGGGCCTACGAGCAGTACTTC CASSYGQGAYEQYF
. . TRBJ1-1 TRBV7-9 TGTGCCAGCAGCTTAGCGGGGACTGAAGCTTTCTTT CASSLAGTEAFF
TRBD1 . TRBJ1-6 TRBV27 TGTGCCAGCAGTCCCCGAGACAGGGGAGGGCCTCTCCACTTT CASSPRDRGGPLHF